This paragraph reports one TCR beta chain. Antigen unknown. Germline V gene data show CDR1 as LGHDT and CDR2 as YNNKEL (reference sequence). This CDR3 is 16 amino acids long. V was shortened by 5 bases and J by 0 bases, with 14 bases between the two germline ends. The data were obtained in a study of molecular identifiers for immune sequencing clone quantification. Study-wide context: Naive CD8 cell RNA, from roughly 18,000 or 92,000 cells, was split five ways in replicates, with four sequenced. Study-level points and caveats: Underestimation of highly expanded clone sizes could arise where identical TCR molecules share a barcode. Clonotypes surpassing 20 RNA copies contained over 99% of effector molecules, versus under 1% in naive cells.

With listed TCR primers and previously described methods, bulk TCR libraries were prepared. TCRdb reanalysed the PCR reads using MiXCR and keeps one entry per CDR3 protein. The table lists about 320,000 distinct CDR3 sequences, about 22% of them singletons. The sequenced sample consisted of naive CD8+ T cells from blood, with Jurkat cell RNA spiked in. The subset is: FACS-sorted CD8+CD4-CCR7+CD45RA+ naive T cells. The receptor's source is a human donor in good health. Some libraries in this study had Jurkat cell RNA spiked in. The chain recombines TRBV3-1 with TRBJ2-1, with D possibly TRBD1 on 6 matching bases. CDR3 sequence reads: CASSALGQSSYNEQFF. DNA for the CDR3: TGTGCCAGCAGCGCCTTAGGACAGAGCTCCTACAATGAGCAGTTCTTC.